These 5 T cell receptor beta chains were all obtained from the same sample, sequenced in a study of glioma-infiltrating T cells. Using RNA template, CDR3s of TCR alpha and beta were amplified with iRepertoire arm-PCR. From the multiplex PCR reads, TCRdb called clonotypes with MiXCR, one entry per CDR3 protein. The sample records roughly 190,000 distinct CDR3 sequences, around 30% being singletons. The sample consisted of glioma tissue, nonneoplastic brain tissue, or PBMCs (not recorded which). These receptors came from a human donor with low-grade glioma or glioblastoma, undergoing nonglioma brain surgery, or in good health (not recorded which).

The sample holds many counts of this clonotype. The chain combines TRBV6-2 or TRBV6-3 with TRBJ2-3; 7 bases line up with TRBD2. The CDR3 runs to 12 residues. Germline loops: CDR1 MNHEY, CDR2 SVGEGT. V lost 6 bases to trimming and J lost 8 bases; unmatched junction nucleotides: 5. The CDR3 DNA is TGTGCCAGCAGCCAAACTAGCGCTACGCAGTATTTT. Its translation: CASSQTSATQYF.

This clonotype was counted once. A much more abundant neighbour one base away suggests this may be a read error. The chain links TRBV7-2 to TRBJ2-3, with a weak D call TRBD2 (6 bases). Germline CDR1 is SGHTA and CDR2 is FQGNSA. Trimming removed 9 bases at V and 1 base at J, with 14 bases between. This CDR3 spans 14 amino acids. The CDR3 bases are TGTGCCAGAAGGGTGGCTAGCGGCACAGATACGCAGTATTTT. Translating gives CARRVASGTDTQYF.

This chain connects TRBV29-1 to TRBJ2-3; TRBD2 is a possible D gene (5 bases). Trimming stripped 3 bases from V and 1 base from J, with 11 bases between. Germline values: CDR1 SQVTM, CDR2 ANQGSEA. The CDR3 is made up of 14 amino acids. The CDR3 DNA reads TGCAGCGTTGACTTGGCAGCGGGCACAGATACGCAGTATTTT. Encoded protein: CSVDLAAGTDTQYF.

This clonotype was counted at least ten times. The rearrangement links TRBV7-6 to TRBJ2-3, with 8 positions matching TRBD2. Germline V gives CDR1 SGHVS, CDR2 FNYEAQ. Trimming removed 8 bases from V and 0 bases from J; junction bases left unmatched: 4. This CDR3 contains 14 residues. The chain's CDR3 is CASVTSGSTDTQYF. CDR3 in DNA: TGTGCCAGCGTCACTAGCGGAAGCACAGATACGCAGTATTTT.

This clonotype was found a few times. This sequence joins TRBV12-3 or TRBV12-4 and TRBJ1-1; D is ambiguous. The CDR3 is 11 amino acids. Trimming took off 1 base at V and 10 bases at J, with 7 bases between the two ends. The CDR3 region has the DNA TGTGCCAGCAGTTTAGGGTGGGTAGCTTTCTTT. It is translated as CASSLGWVAFF.